The clone carrying this T cell receptor (beta chain) showed up just a few times. The antigen is unknown. Original analysis: A productive frequency of 2.59 x 10-5 was the lowest detectable. Sequencing used immunoSEQ multiplex PCR; TCRdb keeps in-frame clones, though not all of them. V, J and clone size reflect that table, while D and trimming were determined from the DNA. The sample lists around 31,000 clones, roughly 72% occurring once. This specimen comes from a study of STAT5B mutations in CD4+ large granular lymphocyte leukemia. Study-wide points: Compared with healthy controls (2/35), patient top clones favored TRBV06 (8/27).

V dropped 6 bases and J dropped 5 bases, with 10 bases sitting between them. The CDR3 extends over 13 amino acids. The chain recombines TRBV23-1 with TRBJ1-4, with D maybe TRBD1 (5 bases). TRBV23-1 is designated an ORF whose function remains uncertain. The TCR comes from a human donor in good health. Sequencing used CD4+ T cells from blood buffy coats. The CDR3 sequence: CASRRQLNEKLFF. The CDR3 DNA reads as TGCGCCAGCAGGAGACAGCTCAATGAAAAACTGTTTTTT.